The 4 T cell receptor beta chains listed next were all sequenced from one sample in a study of blood T cell repertoires in COVID-19 (dated by TCRdb to about 2020). The library was made by the immunoSEQ multiplex PCR assay. TCRdb took over this immuneACCESS table, retaining in-frame rearrangements with V and J assigned. Such tables are incomplete; in checked studies, under half of the missing clones stem from an unresolved V gene, and the remainder is unexplained. The sample table shows about 110,000 clones, and under 75% are seen once. The ten biggest clones cover about 8.3% of the sample. Sequencing used peripheral blood. Source of these receptors: a woman in her sixties with acute or convalescent COVID-19.

The J gene is TRBJ1-3, the V gene TRBV4-3; D might be TRBD1 (6 bases). The CDR3 extends over 17 amino acids. Germline V gene sequence: CDR1 LGHNA, CDR2 YSLEER. Trimming removed 5 bases from V and 2 bases from J, with 19 bases in between. CDR3: CASSSSRGGRAGNTIYF. DNA for the CDR3: TGCGCCAGCAGCTCATCACGGGGGGGGCGGGCTGGAAACACCATATATTTT.

The chain is built from TRBV20-1 and TRBJ2-7; the match to TRBD1 covers 10 bases. This CDR3 comprises 16 residues. CDR1 is DFQATT and CDR2 is SNEGSKA in the germline V gene (reference sequence). V shed 3 bases, J shed 9 bases, and the junction held 17 bases outside the gene matches. The CDR3 here is CSASPLGDRGVYGQYF. The CDR3 DNA reads TGCAGTGCTAGTCCCCTGGGGGACAGGGGTGTATATGGGCAGTACTTC.

The rearrangement joins TRBV23-1 to TRBJ1-5, with D uncertain. TRBV23-1 is an ORF, and what it does is uncertain. This CDR3 comprises 15 residues. V was shortened by 10 bases and J by 2 bases, with 18 bases between the two germline ends. CDR3 coding DNA: TGCGCCACCTACCCCCTACACAGCTGCAATCAGCCCCAGCATTTT. Its translation is CATYPLHSCNQPQHF.

The rearrangement links TRBV4-3 to TRBJ2-2; TRBD2 matches 8 bases. CDR1 LGHNA and CDR2 YSLEER come from the germline V gene. This CDR3 is built from 18 residues. V trimming: 0 bases; J trimming: 6 bases; junction bases outside the gene matches: 12. The CDR3 bases are TGCGCCAGCAGCCAAGATTCGATACGGGGGGGCCCCGCCGGGGAGCTGTTTTTT. Translated, it gives CASSQDSIRGGPAGELFF.